These 24 T cell receptor beta chains were sequenced from one sample in a study of blood T cell repertoires in COVID-19. Using immunoSEQ multiplex PCR, the repertoire was profiled, and TCRdb retains in-frame clones only, with some absent. The sample carries more than 300,000 clones, over 90% recorded once. Sequenced sample: PBMCs or T cells enriched from blood (not recorded which). The receptors derive from a woman in her twenties or thirties who had been exposed to COVID-19.

The chain uses TRBV5-1 and TRBJ1-2; D is unresolved. There are 14 residues in the CDR3. Germline CDR1 SGHRS, CDR2 YFSETQ. The V end was cut by 0 bases, the J end by 6 bases, with 12 bases between. Here the CDR3 reads CASSLGTNKDGYTF. CDR3 in DNA: TGCGCCAGCAGCTTGGGGACTAATAAGGATGGCTACACCTTC. Supplemented by reference TRBV5-1 and TRBJ1-2, the full variable domain reads KAGVTQTPRYLIKTRGQQVTLSCSPISGHRSVSWYQQTPGQGLQFLFEYFSETQRNKGNFPGRFSGRQFSNSRSEMNVSTLELGDSALYLCASSLGTNKDGYTFGSGTRLTVV.

This CDR3 reads CASSRDREIYGYTF. CDR3 DNA: TGTGCCAGCAGCAGGGACAGGGAAATTTATGGCTACACCTTC. The chain is built from TRBV5-6 and TRBJ1-2, with 9 positions matching TRBD1. Germline V gives CDR1 SGHDT, CDR2 YYEEEE. The CDR3 spans 14 residues. V trimming: 4 bases; J trimming: 5 bases; junction bases outside the gene matches: 6.

The rearrangement links TRBV19 to TRBJ2-7; D possibly corresponds to TRBD1 (6 bases). The CDR3 runs to 15 residues. Trimming shortened V by 2 bases and J by 3 bases, and 14 bases separated the two germline ends. The germline CDR1 and CDR2 sequences are LNHDA and SQIVND (reference sequence). The CDR3 spells CASSIKGVQGYEQYF. CDR3 DNA: TGTGCCAGTAGTATAAAAGGGGTACAGGGCTACGAGCAGTACTTC.

The chain employs TRBV4-3 and TRBJ2-3, with 8 bases matching TRBD2. CDR3 size: 17 residues. Germline V gene sequence: CDR1 LGHNA, CDR2 YSLEER. J was trimmed by 6 bases and V by 0 bases; bases with no gene match: 11. CDR3 bases: TGCGCCAGCAGCCAAGATCGTAGCGGGGCAAGGGCGGATACGCAGTATTTT. Translation: CASSQDRSGARADTQYF.

The V and J genes are TRBV19 and TRBJ1-5; maybe TRBD1 (6 bases). The CDR3 contains 15 residues. Germline lookup yields CDR1 LNHDA and CDR2 SQIVND (reference sequence). Deletions cut 1 base from V and 6 bases from J, with 13 bases between. CDR3 protein: CASSIVRGKGQPQHF. The CDR3 nucleotides are TGTGCCAGTAGTATAGTCAGGGGAAAGGGTCAGCCCCAGCATTTT.

The chain's CDR3 is CASSTLGVGTGKNEQFF. The CDR3, as DNA: TGTGCCAGCAGTACTTTGGGGGTGGGGACAGGGAAAAATGAGCAGTTCTTC. The chain has TRBV27 and TRBJ2-1; TRBD1 agrees at 9 bases. After removal of 5 bases from V and 7 bases from J, the junction contained 15 bases not matched to a gene. This CDR3 has 17 amino acids. Per the germline V gene, CDR1 is MNHEY and CDR2 is SMNVEV (reference sequence).

The chain has TRBV4-1 and TRBJ1-5; D not resolved. V was trimmed by 4 bases and J by 8 bases, leaving 18 bases between them. The V gene's germline CDR1 is MGHRA and CDR2 YSYEKL. This CDR3 contains 15 residues. DNA of the CDR3: TGCGCCAGCAGCCTAAACGTCCCGGGTGTGGAGCCCCAGCATTTT. It yields the protein CASSLNVPGVEPQHF.

The chain recombines TRBV18 with TRBJ2-5; maybe TRBD2 (6 bases). Germline CDR1 KGHSH, CDR2 LQKENI. Deletions cut 0 bases from V and 5 bases from J, with 13 bases between. CDR3 length: 15 residues. The CDR3 nucleotides are TGTGCCAGCTCACCACCGACCACCGGAGGGGAGACCCAGTACTTC. Its translation: CASSPPTTGGETQYF. Based on the CDR3 plus reference TRBV18 and TRBJ2-5, the full variable domain is NAGVMQNPRHLVRRRGQEARLRCSPMKGHSHVYWYRQLPEEGLKFMVYLQKENIIDESGMPKERFSAEFPKEGPSILRIQQVVRGDSAAYFCASSPPTTGGETQYFGPGTRLLVL.

The chain recombines TRBV4-1 with TRBJ1-2; 7 bases align to TRBD1. The CDR3 consists of 13 residues. The germline gives CDR1 MGHRA, CDR2 YSYEKL. V was pared by 6 bases and J by 6 bases, with 7 bases of the junction left unmatched. CDR3 nucleotides: TGCGCCAGCAGAGCGACAGGGTCGCATGGCTACACCTTC. Its protein product is CASRATGSHGYTF.

This chain connects TRBV11-3 to TRBJ2-4, with D perhaps TRBD1 (6 bases). CDR1 is SGHNT, CDR2 YENEEA, per germline. Trimming took 4 bases from V and 6 from J, leaving 19 bases between them. The CDR3 covers 16 residues. The CDR3 region has the DNA TGTGCCAGCAGCTACTCGCTCCGGACAGTAGTAAACATTCAGTACTTC. This codes for CASSYSLRTVVNIQYF.

The gene calls are TRBV5-5 and TRBJ1-1; the D is unclear. V was trimmed by 2 bases and J by 4 bases, leaving 9 bases between them. This CDR3 is 13 amino acids long. Germline assignment: CDR1 SGHKS and CDR2 YYEKEE (reference sequence). Here the CDR3 reads CASSLAVVTEAFF. CDR3 coding DNA: TGTGCCAGCAGCTTAGCTGTGGTCACTGAAGCTTTCTTT. The variable domain in full, completed from reference TRBV5-5 and TRBJ1-1, reads DAGVTQSPTHLIKTRGQQVTLRCSPISGHKSVSWYQQVLGQGPQFIFQYYEKEERGRGNFPDRFSARQFPNYSSELNVNALLLGDSALYLCASSLAVVTEAFFGQGTRLTVV.

The chain links TRBV7-2 to TRBJ2-5; 13 bases match TRBD2. Germline loops: CDR1 SGHTA, CDR2 FQGNSA. The CDR3 is 16 residues long. V dropped 6 bases and J dropped 5; count of bases not matched to a gene: 9. The DNA of the CDR3 is TGTGCCAGCAGTCTACTAGCGGGGGGGCCAGGGGAGACCCAGTACTTC. This codes for CASSLLAGGPGETQYF.

The chain couples TRBV19 to TRBJ1-2; D possibly corresponds to TRBD1 (5 bases). Germline-derived CDR1 and CDR2 are LNHDA and SQIVND (reference sequence). The CDR3 totals 14 residues. Between the trimmed V and J ends, which lost 5 bases and 3 bases, there was a span of 13 bases. The CDR3 reads CASSPGGVYYGYTF. Written as DNA, the CDR3 is TGTGCCAGTAGTCCCGGGGGAGTCTACTATGGCTACACCTTC.

The CDR3: CATSRDLATAYNEQFF. In DNA form, the CDR3 reads TGTGCCACCAGCAGAGATCTCGCGACAGCTTACAATGAGCAGTTCTTC. The rearrangement joins TRBV15 to TRBJ2-1; weak D call: TRBD1 (5 bases). V was trimmed by 0 bases and J by 4 bases, leaving 13 bases between them. The CDR3 is 16 amino acids. Per the germline V gene, CDR1 is LNHNV and CDR2 is YYDKDF (reference sequence). Complete variable domain (other parts from reference TRBV15 and TRBJ2-1): DAMVIQNPRYQVTQFGKPVTLSCSQTLNHNVMYWYQQKSSQAPKLLFHYYDKDFNNEADTPDNFQSRRPNTSFCFLDIRSPGLGDTAMYLCATSRDLATAYNEQFFGPGTRLTVL.

This chain connects TRBV19 to TRBJ2-1; tentative D call: TRBD2 (5 bases). V was pared by 3 bases and J by 2 bases, with 11 bases between. There are 15 residues in the CDR3. Germline assignment: CDR1 LNHDA and CDR2 SQIVND (reference sequence). The DNA for the CDR3 is TGTGCCAGTAGTATGTTACTAGGGCCCTACAATGAGCAGTTCTTC. It translates to CASSMLLGPYNEQFF.

V gene TRBV29-1 combines with J gene TRBJ1-1; tentative D call: TRBD1 (5 bases). This CDR3 is built from 15 residues. V lost 2 bases to trimming and J lost 4 bases, with 17 bases between them. Germline loops: CDR1 SQVTM, CDR2 ANQGSEA. The CDR3 nucleotides are TGCAGCGTTGAACGGGGGAACAGACGAACCACTGAAGCTTTCTTT. This gives the protein CSVERGNRRTTEAFF. The full variable domain, its missing parts supplied by reference TRBV29-1 and TRBJ1-1, is SAVISQKPSRDICQRGTSLTIQCQVDSQVTMMFWYRQQPGQSLTLIATANQGSEATYESGFVIDKFPISRPNLTFSTLTVSNMSPEDSSIYLCSVERGNRRTTEAFFGQGTRLTVV.

V usage is TRBV7-9 and J usage is TRBJ1-2; 10 bases agree with TRBD1. The CDR3 contains 16 residues. The ends lost 1 base at V and 3 bases at J; junction bases unmatched: 5. Germline values: CDR1 SEHNR, CDR2 FQNEAQ (reference sequence). For the CDR3, the DNA is TGTGCCAGCAGCTTAGGGTACGGACAGGGGGACTATGGCTACACCTTC. Its translation: CASSLGYGQGDYGYTF.

The chain links TRBV6-1 to TRBJ1-5; 7 nucleotides align to TRBD1. CDR1 is MNHNS and CDR2 is SASEGT in the germline V gene. The CDR3 spans 18 residues. Trimming at V came to 1 base and at J to 0 bases, leaving 9 bases not matched to a gene. CDR3 coding DNA: TGTGCCAGCAGTGAAGGACACGGGACAGCCTATAGCAATCAGCCCCAGCATTTT. Translation gives CASSEGHGTAYSNQPQHF.

The chain carries TRBV10-3 and TRBJ1-3, with 7 bases identical to TRBD1. The CDR3 loop spans 17 amino acids. V was clipped by 3 bases and J by 0 bases; unmatched bases: 8. Germline V gene sequence: CDR1 ENHRY, CDR2 SYGVKD. CDR3 nucleotide sequence: TGTGCCATCAGTGAAAGCCGGGACAGATACTCTGGAAACACCATATATTTT. Its protein product is CAISESRDRYSGNTIYF.

The CDR3 DNA reads as TGTGCCAGCAGTCGACGGACAGGGTGGAACACTGAAGCTTTCTTT. Translation gives CASSRRTGWNTEAFF. The chain recombines TRBV14 with TRBJ1-1, with 8 positions matching TRBD1. Germline-derived CDR1 and CDR2 are SGHDN and FVKESK. V shed 6 bases, J shed 1 base, and the junction held 7 bases outside the gene matches. The length of the CDR3 is 15 residues.

The chain couples TRBV13 to TRBJ1-1; tentatively, D is TRBD1 (5 bases). Deletions cut 1 base from V and 6 bases from J, with 24 bases between. Germline V CDR1 and CDR2: PRHDT, FYEKMQ (reference sequence). The CDR3 sequence is 18 residues long. The CDR3 sequence is CASSLALGLGRVSAEAFF. CDR3 sequence (DNA): TGTGCCAGCAGCTTAGCGTTAGGATTGGGCAGGGTTAGTGCTGAAGCTTTCTTT.

V and J are TRBV7-6 and TRBJ1-6; D may be TRBD1 (6 bases). V lost 3 bases to trimming and J lost 7 bases, with 13 bases between them. Germline CDR1 reads SGHVS; CDR2 reads FNYEAQ. The CDR3 is 15 residues long. The CDR3 loop reads CASSFSRGHNSPLHF. The CDR3 DNA is TGTGCCAGCAGCTTCAGCAGGGGACACAATTCACCCCTCCACTTT.

The DNA of the CDR3 is TGTGCCATCAGTGGTAAGGGACAGAGGATGAACACTGAAGCTTTCTTT. Translated: CAISGKGQRMNTEAFF. The chain combines TRBV10-3 with TRBJ1-1; 7 nucleotides match TRBD1. This CDR3 region has 16 residues. Germline CDR1 ENHRY, CDR2 SYGVKD. The trim removed 4 bases at V and 0 bases at J, leaving 8 bases unmatched.

V and J are TRBV4-3 and TRBJ2-1; perhaps TRBD2 as D (6 bases). Germline-derived CDR1 and CDR2 are LGHNA and YSLEER. There are 16 residues in the CDR3. V was shortened by 0 bases and J by 4 bases, with 13 bases between the two germline ends. DNA of the CDR3: TGCGCCAGCAGCCAAGATCCTGGGACTTCGTACAATGAGCAGTTCTTC. Protein sequence: CASSQDPGTSYNEQFF.